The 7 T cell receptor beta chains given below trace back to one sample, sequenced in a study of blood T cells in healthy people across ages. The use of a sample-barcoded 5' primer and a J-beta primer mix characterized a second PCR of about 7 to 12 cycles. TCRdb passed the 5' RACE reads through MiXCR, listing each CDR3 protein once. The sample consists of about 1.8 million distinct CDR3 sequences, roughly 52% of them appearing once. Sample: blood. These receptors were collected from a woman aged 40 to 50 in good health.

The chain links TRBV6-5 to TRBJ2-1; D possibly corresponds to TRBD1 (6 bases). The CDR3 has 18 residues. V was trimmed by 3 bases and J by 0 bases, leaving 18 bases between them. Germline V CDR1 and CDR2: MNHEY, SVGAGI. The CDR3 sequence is CASSYSLQGESSYNEQFF. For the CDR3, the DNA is TGTGCCAGCAGTTATTCCCTACAGGGAGAAAGCTCCTACAATGAGCAGTTCTTC.

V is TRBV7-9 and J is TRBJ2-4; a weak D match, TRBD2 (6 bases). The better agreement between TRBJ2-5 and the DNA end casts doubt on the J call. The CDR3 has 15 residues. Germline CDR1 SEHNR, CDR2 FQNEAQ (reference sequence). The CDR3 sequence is CASSPFRGFVQTQYF. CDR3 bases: TGTGCCAGCAGCCCCTTCCGGGGGTTCGTACAGACCCAGTACTTC.

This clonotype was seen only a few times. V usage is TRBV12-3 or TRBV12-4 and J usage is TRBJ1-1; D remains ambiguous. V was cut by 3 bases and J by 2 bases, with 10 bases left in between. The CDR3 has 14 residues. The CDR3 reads CASSLTLTNTEAFF. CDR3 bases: TGTGCCAGCAGTTTGACCCTTACCAACACTGAAGCTTTCTTT.

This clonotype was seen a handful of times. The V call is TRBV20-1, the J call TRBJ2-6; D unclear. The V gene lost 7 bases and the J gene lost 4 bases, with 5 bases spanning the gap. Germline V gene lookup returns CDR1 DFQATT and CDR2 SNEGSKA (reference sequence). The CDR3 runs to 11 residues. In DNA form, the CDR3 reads TGCAGTGGAGAGGGGGCCAACGTCCTGACTTTC. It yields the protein CSGEGANVLTF.

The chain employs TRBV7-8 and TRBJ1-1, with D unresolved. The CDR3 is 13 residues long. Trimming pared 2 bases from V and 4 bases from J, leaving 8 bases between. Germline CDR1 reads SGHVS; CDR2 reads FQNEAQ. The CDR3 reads CASSLFPSTEAFF. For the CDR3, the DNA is TGTGCCAGCAGCTTATTCCCAAGCACTGAAGCTTTCTTT.

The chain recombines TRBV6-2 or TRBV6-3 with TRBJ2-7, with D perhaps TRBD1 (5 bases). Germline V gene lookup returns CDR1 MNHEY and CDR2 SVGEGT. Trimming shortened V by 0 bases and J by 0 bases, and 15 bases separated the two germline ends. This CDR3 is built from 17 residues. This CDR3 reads CASSYSPQQALSYEQYF. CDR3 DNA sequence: TGTGCCAGCAGTTACTCTCCCCAACAGGCCCTCTCCTACGAGCAGTACTTC.

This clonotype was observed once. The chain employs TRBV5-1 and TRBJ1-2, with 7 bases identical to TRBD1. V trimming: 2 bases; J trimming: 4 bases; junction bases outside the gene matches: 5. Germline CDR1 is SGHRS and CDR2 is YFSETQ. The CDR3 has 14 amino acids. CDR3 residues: CASSFTGAVYGYTF. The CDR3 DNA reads TGCGCCAGCAGCTTTACAGGGGCGGTCTATGGCTACACCTTC.